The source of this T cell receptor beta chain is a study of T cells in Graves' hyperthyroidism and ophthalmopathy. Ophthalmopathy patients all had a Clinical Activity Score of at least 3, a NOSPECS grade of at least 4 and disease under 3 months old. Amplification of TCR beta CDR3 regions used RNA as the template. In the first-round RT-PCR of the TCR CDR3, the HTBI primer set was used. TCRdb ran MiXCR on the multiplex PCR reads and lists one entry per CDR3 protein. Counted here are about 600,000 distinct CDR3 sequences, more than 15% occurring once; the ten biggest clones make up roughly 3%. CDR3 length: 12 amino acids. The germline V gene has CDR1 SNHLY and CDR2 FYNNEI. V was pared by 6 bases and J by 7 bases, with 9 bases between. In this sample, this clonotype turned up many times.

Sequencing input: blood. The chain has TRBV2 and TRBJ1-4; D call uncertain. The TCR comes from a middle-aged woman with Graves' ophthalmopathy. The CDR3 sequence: CASRSTSEKLFF. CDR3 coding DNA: TGTGCCAGCAGGAGTACCTCTGAAAAACTGTTTTTT.